These T cell receptor beta chains were read from a single sample in a study of T cells in Graves' hyperthyroidism and ophthalmopathy. MiXCR, applied by TCRdb to the multiplex PCR reads, yields one record per CDR3 protein. Among around 400,000 distinct CDR3 sequences listed, about 13% were seen once. The specimen sequenced was blood. The source is a woman between 18 and 29 years old with Graves' hyperthyroidism. The CDR3 runs from the conserved cysteine through the conserved F or W. The order of the fields is J gene, V gene, CDR3 length, CDR3 protein.

j_call: TRBJ2-7
v_call: TRBV6-1
cdr3_length: 14
cdr3_aa: CASMVALSSYEQYF

j_call: TRBJ2-7
v_call: TRBV7-2
cdr3_length: 13
cdr3_aa: CASSLASSYEQYF

j_call: TRBJ2-5
v_call: TRBV27
cdr3_length: 14
cdr3_aa: CATSLRQGGETQYF

j_call: TRBJ1-5
v_call: TRBV20-1
cdr3_length: 17
cdr3_aa: CSADAGGSIYSNQPQHF

j_call: TRBJ2-1
v_call: TRBV27
cdr3_length: 18
cdr3_aa: CASSLRWLAGFLYSEQFF

j_call: TRBJ2-1
v_call: TRBV6-1
cdr3_length: 16
cdr3_aa: CARSSFFGGPGDEQFF

j_call: TRBJ2-3
v_call: TRBV2
cdr3_length: 16
cdr3_aa: CASSENTGGPIDTQYF

j_call: TRBJ2-3
v_call: TRBV27
cdr3_length: 16
cdr3_aa: CASSVTSGGSTDTQYF

j_call: TRBJ2-1
v_call: TRBV11-2
cdr3_length: 15
cdr3_aa: CASSSSPLGVNEQFF

j_call: TRBJ2-1
v_call: TRBV20-1
cdr3_length: 16
cdr3_aa: CSASPLGRSSYNEQFF

j_call: TRBJ2-5
v_call: TRBV2
cdr3_length: 14
cdr3_aa: CASSKSGYQETQYF

j_call: TRBJ1-6
v_call: TRBV10-3
cdr3_length: 16
cdr3_aa: CAISGQASSYNSPLHF

j_call: TRBJ2-7
v_call: TRBV28
cdr3_length: 14
cdr3_aa: CASSPFKGLREQYF

j_call: TRBJ2-1
v_call: TRBV11-2
cdr3_length: 14
cdr3_aa: CASSPSQGGNEQFF

j_call: TRBJ1-3
v_call: TRBV7-9
cdr3_length: 15
cdr3_aa: CASTRVGRAGNTIYF

j_call: TRBJ2-7
v_call: TRBV7-9
cdr3_length: 13
cdr3_aa: CASSGDYSYEQYF

j_call: TRBJ2-2
v_call: TRBV5-5
cdr3_length: 15
cdr3_aa: CASSPAGGLTGELFF

j_call: TRBJ2-7
v_call: TRBV7-8
cdr3_length: 16
cdr3_aa: CASSLSRGVRGNEQYF

j_call: TRBJ2-1
v_call: TRBV11-3
cdr3_length: 13
cdr3_aa: CASSPRVGSGQFF

j_call: TRBJ1-2
v_call: TRBV5-1
cdr3_length: 12
cdr3_aa: CASSSTGGGYTF

j_call: TRBJ2-2
v_call: TRBV24-1
cdr3_length: 14
cdr3_aa: CATSDTTATGGLFF

j_call: TRBJ2-5
v_call: TRBV2
cdr3_length: 13
cdr3_aa: CATTPLGEGTQYF

j_call: TRBJ2-5
v_call: TRBV14
cdr3_length: 15
cdr3_aa: CASSLLAGDQETQYF

j_call: TRBJ1-6
v_call: TRBV30
cdr3_length: 17
cdr3_aa: CAWSVPGSGSYNSPLHF

j_call: TRBJ2-7
v_call: TRBV29-1
cdr3_length: 12
cdr3_aa: CSALEGSYEQYF

j_call: TRBJ2-7
v_call: TRBV10-3
cdr3_length: 13
cdr3_aa: CAIRGTGPYEQYF

j_call: TRBJ1-1
v_call: TRBV6-1
cdr3_length: 15
cdr3_aa: CASSAGDRNGPEAFF